This T cell receptor (beta chain) was recovered during a study of blood T cell repertoires in COVID-19. Trimming cost V 2 bases and J 9 bases, with 13 bases left between them. CDR3 length: 13 amino acids. Germline V CDR1 and CDR2: LNHDA, SQIVND (reference sequence). Only in-frame clones appear in the TCRdb table, and some are missing; sequencing was by immunoSEQ multiplex PCR. Of some 80,000 clones in the sample, around 76% were seen once. This sequence joins TRBV19 and TRBJ1-1; D might be TRBD1 (6 bases). Sequenced sample: peripheral blood. This receptor was obtained from a woman at least 80 years old with active or convalescent COVID-19. CDR3 in DNA: TGTGCCAGTAGTATACAGACAGGTAATAAAGCTTTCTTT. Residues: CASSIQTGNKAFF.